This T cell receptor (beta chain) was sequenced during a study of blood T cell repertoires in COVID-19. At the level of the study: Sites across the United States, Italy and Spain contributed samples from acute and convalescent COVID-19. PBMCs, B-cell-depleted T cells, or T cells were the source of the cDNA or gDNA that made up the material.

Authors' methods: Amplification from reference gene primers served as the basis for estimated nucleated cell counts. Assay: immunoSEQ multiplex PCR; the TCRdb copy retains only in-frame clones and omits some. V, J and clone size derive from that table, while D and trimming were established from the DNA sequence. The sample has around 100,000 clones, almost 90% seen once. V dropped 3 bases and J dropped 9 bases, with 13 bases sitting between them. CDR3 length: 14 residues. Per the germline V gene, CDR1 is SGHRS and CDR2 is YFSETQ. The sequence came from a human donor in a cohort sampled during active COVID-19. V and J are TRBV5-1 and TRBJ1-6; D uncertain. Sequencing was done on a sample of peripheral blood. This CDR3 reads CASSSLSETSPLHF. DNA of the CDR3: TGCGCCAGCAGCTCCCTGAGTGAAACTTCACCCCTCCACTTT. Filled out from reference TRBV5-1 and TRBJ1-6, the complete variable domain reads KAGVTQTPRYLIKTRGQQVTLSCSPISGHRSVSWYQQTPGQGLQFLFEYFSETQRNKGNFPGRFSGRQFSNSRSEMNVSTLELGDSALYLCASSSLSETSPLHFGNGTRLTVT.